This TCR beta chain was sequenced for a study of tumor-infiltrating lymphocytes in oesophageal squamous cell carcinoma. The germline V gene encodes CDR1 SGHAT and CDR2 FQNNGV. The CDR3 spans 15 residues. Trimming stripped 1 base from V and 5 bases from J, with 14 bases between. MiXCR, applied by TCRdb to the PCR reads, yields one record per CDR3 protein. The table shows approximately 15,000 distinct CDR3 sequences, with about half occurring only once. This clonotype was counted between two and nine times. The source material was esophageal tumor tissue. This clonotype originated in a male donor with esophageal squamous cell carcinoma. The chain joins TRBV11-2 to TRBJ1-1, with a possible D match to TRBD1 (5 bases). The CDR3 DNA is TGTGCCAGCAGCTTAGTTCTGGGGGTTGGTACTGAAGCTTTCTTT. It is translated as CASSLVLGVGTEAFF.